The rows below give T cell receptor beta chains drawn from one sample of a study of T cells in Graves' hyperthyroidism and ophthalmopathy. TCRdb reprocessed the multiplex PCR reads with MiXCR, giving one entry per CDR3 protein. The sample gives about 590,000 distinct CDR3 sequences, about 15% of which show up once; approximately 7.4% is in the top ten. Sequenced material: blood. The receptors here all came from a woman younger than 45 with Graves' hyperthyroidism. Both conserved end residues are part of each CDR3. Fields, in order: clone size, D gene, V gene, J gene, CDR3 DNA, CDR3 protein. The D gene is left open where the match is weak. Some rows mark clone size as missing; the rest say once, few, many or name a class of expanded clone.

abundance: many; d_gene: -; v_gene: TRBV30; j_gene: TRBJ2-7; CDR3nt: TGTGCCTGGAGTGTACGGGACTACGAGCAGTACTTC; CDR3aa: CAWSVRDYEQYF
abundance: few; d_gene: -; v_gene: TRBV28; j_gene: TRBJ1-5; CDR3nt: TGTGCCAGCAGTCCGACAGATTATAGCAATCAGCCCCAGCATTTT; CDR3aa: CASSPTDYSNQPQHF
abundance: few; d_gene: TRBD1; v_gene: TRBV30; j_gene: TRBJ1-5; CDR3nt: TGTGCCTGGAACCCGGGACAGGGGACCGGCCAGCCCCAGCATTTT; CDR3aa: CAWNPGQGTGQPQHF
abundance: -; d_gene: -; v_gene: TRBV7-9; j_gene: TRBJ2-1; CDR3nt: TGTGCCAGCAGCCCTATCCGCGGAGGCAACTACAATGAGCAGTTCTTC; CDR3aa: CASSPIRGGNYNEQFF
abundance: many; d_gene: TRBD1; v_gene: TRBV7-9; j_gene: TRBJ2-7; CDR3nt: TGTGCCAGCAGCGGGTTGGGACAGCAAAACTACGAGCAGTACTTC; CDR3aa: CASSGLGQQNYEQYF
abundance: -; d_gene: TRBD2; v_gene: TRBV4-3; j_gene: TRBJ2-7; CDR3nt: TGCGCCAGCAGCCAAGATTCTAGCGGGAGAGGGCTCTACGAGCAGTACTTC; CDR3aa: CASSQDSSGRGLYEQYF
abundance: many; d_gene: TRBD2; v_gene: TRBV5-5; j_gene: TRBJ2-7; CDR3nt: TGTGCCAGCAGCTTAGCGGCGGGAGGGCCCTACGAGCAGTACTTC; CDR3aa: CASSLAAGGPYEQYF
abundance: many; d_gene: -; v_gene: TRBV3-1; j_gene: TRBJ2-7; CDR3nt: TGTGCCAGCAGCCACTCCTCAGGCTACGAGCAGTACTTC; CDR3aa: CASSHSSGYEQYF
abundance: few; d_gene: -; v_gene: TRBV6-2/TRBV6-3; j_gene: TRBJ2-7; CDR3nt: TGTGCCAGCAGTTACTCCCCTCCCACGGCCCACGAGCAGTACTTC; CDR3aa: CASSYSPPTAHEQYF
abundance: many; d_gene: -; v_gene: TRBV12-3/TRBV12-4; j_gene: TRBJ2-3; CDR3nt: TGTGCCAGCAGCCAGGGAGATACGCAGTATTTT; CDR3aa: CASSQGDTQYF
abundance: -; d_gene: -; v_gene: TRBV20-1; j_gene: TRBJ1-5; CDR3nt: TGCAGTGCTACCGGTGGGACCTCCGCCCGGGATCAGCCCCAGCATTTT; CDR3aa: CSATGGTSARDQPQHF
abundance: many; d_gene: -; v_gene: TRBV18; j_gene: TRBJ2-2; CDR3nt: TGTGCCAGCTCAGCTCCCGGGGAGCTGTTTTTT; CDR3aa: CASSAPGELFF
abundance: -; d_gene: -; v_gene: TRBV6-5; j_gene: TRBJ1-1; CDR3nt: TGTGCCAGCAGTTACTACGGGGACACTGAAGCTTTCTTT; CDR3aa: CASSYYGDTEAFF
abundance: many; d_gene: TRBD2; v_gene: TRBV2; j_gene: TRBJ2-2; CDR3nt: TGTGCCAGCAGCCCCTCGGGGGGTCCCACCGGGGAGCTGTTTTTT; CDR3aa: CASSPSGGPTGELFF
abundance: many; d_gene: TRBD2; v_gene: TRBV6-2/TRBV6-3; j_gene: TRBJ2-5; CDR3nt: TGTGCCAGCACCCCTTTCGCTTCTAGCGGGAGTTTTAGGGAGACCCAGTACTTC; CDR3aa: CASTPFASSGSFRETQYF